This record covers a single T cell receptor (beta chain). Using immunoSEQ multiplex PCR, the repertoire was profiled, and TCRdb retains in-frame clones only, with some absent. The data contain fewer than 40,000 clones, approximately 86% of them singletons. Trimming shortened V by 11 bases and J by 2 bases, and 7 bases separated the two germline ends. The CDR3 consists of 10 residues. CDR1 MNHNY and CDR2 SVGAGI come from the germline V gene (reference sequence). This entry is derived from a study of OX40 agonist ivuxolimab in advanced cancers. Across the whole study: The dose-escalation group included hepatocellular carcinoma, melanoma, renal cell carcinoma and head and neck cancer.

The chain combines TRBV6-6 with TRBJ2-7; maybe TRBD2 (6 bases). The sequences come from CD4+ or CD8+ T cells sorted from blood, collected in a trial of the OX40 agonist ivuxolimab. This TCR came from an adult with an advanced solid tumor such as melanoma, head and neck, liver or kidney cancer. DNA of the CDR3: TGTGCCGCGGGGCCCTACGAGCAGTACTTC. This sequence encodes CAAGPYEQYF.